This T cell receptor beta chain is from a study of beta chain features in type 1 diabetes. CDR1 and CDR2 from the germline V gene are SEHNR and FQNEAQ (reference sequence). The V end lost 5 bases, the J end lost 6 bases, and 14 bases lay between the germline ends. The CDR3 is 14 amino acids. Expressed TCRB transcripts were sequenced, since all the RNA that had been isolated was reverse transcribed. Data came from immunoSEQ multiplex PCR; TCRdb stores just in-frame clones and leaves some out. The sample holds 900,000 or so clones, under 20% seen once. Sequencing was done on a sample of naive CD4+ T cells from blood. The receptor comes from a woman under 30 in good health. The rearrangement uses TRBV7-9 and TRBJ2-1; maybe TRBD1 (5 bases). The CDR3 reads CASSPTGRVNEQFF. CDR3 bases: TGTGCCAGCAGCCCCACGGGCAGGGTCAATGAGCAGTTCTTC.